This T cell receptor (beta chain) is drawn from a study of T cells in Graves' hyperthyroidism and ophthalmopathy. The patients, who ranged from 18 to 65 in age, presented with newly diagnosed hyperthyroidism lasting under 2 months. Amplification of TCR beta CDR3 regions was performed using RNA transcripts as template. The TCR CDR3 first-round RT-PCR relied on the HTBI primer set. TCRdb passed the multiplex PCR reads through MiXCR, listing each CDR3 protein once. The sample includes about 340,000 distinct CDR3 sequences, approximately 18% of them seen just once. The V segment lost 2 bases and the J segment 6 bases; nucleotides outside the gene matches: 20. The V gene's germline CDR1 is DFQATT and CDR2 SNEGSKA (reference sequence). The CDR3 is 19 residues long.

This receptor was obtained from a woman aged 45-65 years with Graves' hyperthyroidism. Sample: blood. The J gene is TRBJ2-3, the V gene TRBV20-1; TRBD2 aligns across 10 bases. The CDR3 DNA is TGCAGTGCTAGACGACTAGGCAGCGGGAGGGTAAATGGCAGGGATACGCAGTATTTT. The encoded protein is CSARRLGSGRVNGRDTQYF.